Described below is a single T cell receptor (beta chain) sequence and its context. Its antigen target is currently unknown. The record originates from a study of cytomegalovirus exposure and HLA in healthy donors (dated by TCRdb to the late 2010s). About the study as a whole: According to an earlier analysis of 587 of the donors, 150 million to 200 million T cells yielded 90 million to 130 million unique TCR beta sequences and approximately 300 Gb of sequence data. An early release that covered more than 550 HLA-typed donors contained around 330 gigabases of sequencing data and around 85 million unique TCR sequences. The genetic ancestry cluster associated with self-reported Caucasian donors included around 76% of the 398 genotyped donors. The aim of the study was to test whether cataloging public T cell receptors could identify signatures of past pathogen exposure. The T cell repertoires of 550 to 850 subjects were profiled by immunosequencing and related to cytomegalovirus serostatus. Besides the first cohort of about 730 subjects, a separate validation cohort made up of 120 different subjects was used. High-throughput TCR immunosequencing, statistical association of individual TCRs with disease status, and machine learning were combined to predict cytomegalovirus infection status. To study patterns of TCR occurrence, a later analysis re-analyzed previously published TCR beta repertoires from around 660 donors and added high-resolution HLA genotyping. The later analysis used no new phenotypic data to find candidate immune exposures, relying instead on TCR beta sequences and their occurrence across donors. An earlier analysis of 587 of the donors used high-throughput TCR beta sequencing to judge whether each TCR beta V gene segment behaved as functional or pseudogenic. Donor age, sex, ethnicity and CMV serostatus were collected together with the repertoire data. A later genetic analysis used genome-wide SNP genotypes for about 60% of the 666 donors, treating that subset as a discovery cohort. All discovery cohort repertoires had been generated on a single sequencing platform. HLA typing included class I and class II loci at four-digit resolution. The number of typed donors differed by locus: about 620-640 for A, B, C, DRB1 and DQB1; approximately 540 for DQA1; 606 for DPA1; and around 450 for DPB1. Roughly 5 DR-DQ haplotypes were handled as single units for association and clustering, since linkage in the cohort was strong. Across some 400 genotyped donors of the cohort, an average of about 250,000 unique TCR beta nucleotide sequences per donor were sequenced, and around 20% of those sequences were non-productive. Overall study outcomes, separate from this receptor: According to a later analysis, most CMV-associated TCR beta chains appeared to be HLA-restricted, and the HLA associations seemed to be driven largely by CMV exposure. Assigning TCR associations to individual alleles was difficult when HLA alleles, especially DR and DQ, strongly co-occurred. A later genetic analysis associated a missense DCLRE1C variant with V-gene and J-gene trimming of TCR beta chains, and an independent cohort replicated the association. A further reported finding was that TCR beta sequences accurately predicted the HLA-A and HLA-B alleles for most subjects in the first cohort. Presence/absence analyses assumed roughly uniform sequencing depth across donors, an assumption that may not hold. In an earlier analysis of some 500 of the donors, most TCR beta V segments appeared in productive rearrangements about 90% or about 30% of the time, broadly matching IMGT annotations. In this cohort, only TCR beta chains were sequenced, and detectable features were limited by the absence of alpha or paired-chain data. Linkage disequilibrium might explain the correlated functional status among segregating V segments, but an unknown experimental factor could not be excluded. HLA typing was unavailable for some donors at each locus, so association tests used only the typed subset. Some IMGT-functional V segments, including TRBV6-2 and TRBV6-3, could not be distinguished by the 87-base-pair reads and were therefore excluded. The classifier was reported to diagnose cytomegalovirus status with high specificity and sensitivity in both the original cohort and the validation cohort. In a later analysis, several top co-occurrence clusters were reported to appear linked to parvovirus B19, influenza, CMV and Epstein-Barr virus. The only immune exposure information available for the cohort was CMV serostatus. A few of the identified cytomegalovirus-associated TCR beta chains were confirmed in vitro to be specific for cytomegalovirus antigens. A group of highly shared sequence variants was considered likely to be a technical artifact of the sequencing pipeline. Across donors, most TCR sequences were observed very rarely, whereas some public TCRs were present in many individuals. A total of some 180 TCR beta chains were listed by the study as associated with cytomegalovirus. Because counts were too low, roughly 16 rarely observed V segments, including chromosome 9 orphons, were excluded from the earlier analysis of some 590 of the donors. A later analysis associated 16,951 TCR beta sequences with specific HLA alleles at a false discovery rate of 0.05. In a later analysis, HLA-associated TCR beta chains were found to be more clonally expanded and to have lower generation probabilities than equally common non-associated chains. According to a later genetic analysis, donors in an Asian-associated ancestry cluster had fewer N-insertions in productive TCRs than the approximately 670-donor mean. According to a later analysis, TCR association rates differed among HLA loci, with DRB1 alleles showing the most associated TCRs and HLA-C alleles showing the fewest. It was suggested by the authors that the approach could potentially be generalized to other disease states and immunological phenotypes.

In total, 500 to 700 healthy bone marrow donors made up the cohort. At the time of sampling, every cohort member was nominally healthy, though immune exposures that went unrecorded were likely present. The donor tested CMV seropositive and was one of the 289 seropositive cohort members. Each donor provided a peripheral blood sample, and peripheral blood mononuclear cells were used for TCR beta sequencing. Genomic DNA was extracted from the blood cell samples with the Qiagen DNeasy Blood Extraction Kit. The method was the immunoSEQ multiplex PCR assay. The multiplex PCR relied on a mix of 60 forward primers for TCR Vbeta segments and 13 reverse primers for TCR Jbeta segments. The CDR3 region of rearranged TCR beta genes was amplified from genomic DNA with a multiplex PCR assay. Amplified TCR beta libraries were sequenced as 87-base-pair reads on the Illumina HiSeq System. The study's processing was this. In a later analysis, tens of millions of unique TCR beta chains were counted across the 650 to 700 repertoires, and around 10 million of these chains were shared by at least two donors. Raw reads were error-corrected and collapsed into unique sequences by a nearest-neighbor algorithm in which closely related sequences were merged to remove PCR and sequencing errors. CDR3 sequences were aligned to IMGT reference sequences to assign V, D and J gene segments. Each retained sequence needed at least a six-nucleotide match to both a V gene segment and a J gene segment. Rearrangements were classified as productive when the CDR3 lacked stop codons and remained in frame with V and J, and all other rearrangements were classified as non-productive. CDR3 was defined by IMGT convention, running from the second conserved V-encoded cysteine to the conserved J-encoded phenylalanine. The earlier analysis of roughly 590 of the donors excluded any sequence lacking an unambiguous match to a single V gene segment. In an earlier analysis of around 590 of the donors, a V segment was called functional when productive rearrangements were above 56.7%, and segregating when the standard deviation between donors exceeded 5%. A statistical classification framework was built to diagnose cytomegalovirus status from the catalog of TCR beta chain sequences. V and J gene assignment, in a later analysis, came from comparing TCR nucleotide sequences with IMGT/GENE-DB human TR gene sequences. Using the TCRdist pipeline, a later analysis assigned CDR3 sequences along with most-parsimonious VDJ recombination scenarios. A later analysis defined each TCR beta chain by its CDR3 amino acid sequence plus V-gene family, and excluded reads lacking a unique V-gene family. To address suspected cross-contamination and a sequencing artifact, a later analysis removed 592 highly shared, low-generation-probability nucleotide sequences. A later analysis calculated a clonal expansion index for each public chain from normalized within-repertoire ranks of inferred template counts. A later analysis computed generation probabilities with a VDJ recombination model fitted to out-of-frame rearrangements, and checked the results against IGoR. In a later analysis, TCR-TCR, TCR-HLA and TCR-CMV co-occurrence was scored with hypergeometric tests, and a repertoire-size bias correction was applied to TCR pairs. A later analysis estimated false discovery rates by permuting HLA or CMV assignments 20 times. In a later analysis, co-occurring TCRs were grouped with DBSCAN, and TCRdist sequence similarity was added when clustering was performed within HLA-allele-positive subsets. Repertoires with fewer than 30,000 or more than 120,000 public chains were left out of co-occurrence clustering, as were about 5 repertoires with anomalous nucleotide sharing. Imported from immuneACCESS, the table was reduced by TCRdb to in-frame sequences with V and J called. These copies leave out some clones; in studies compared against another copy, an unresolved V gene accounts for under half, and the cause of the remainder is not known. The DNA was the basis for D and trimming; V, J and clone size are from that table. For this sample, the table gives around 50,000 clones. The ten most abundant clones make up 10% to 15% of the sample.

The V end loses 4 bases and the J end loses 1 base, and a stretch of 11 bases separates them. CDR1 and CDR2 (SGHRS, YFSETQ) derive from the germline V gene. The CDR3 covers 15 residues, taking in both the cysteine and the phenylalanine. The read is trimmed to its CDR3 DNA, 45 bases read in frame from base 1. Material: PBMCs. The chain links TRBV5-1 with TRBJ2-2, with TRBD1 tentatively as D gene (6 bases match). This TCR was sampled from a woman in her 30s in good health and CMV-seropositive. The CDR3 region: CASSILDRNTGELFF. The DNA is as follows: TGCGCCAGCAGCATTTTGGACAGGAACACCGGGGAGCTGTTTTTT.